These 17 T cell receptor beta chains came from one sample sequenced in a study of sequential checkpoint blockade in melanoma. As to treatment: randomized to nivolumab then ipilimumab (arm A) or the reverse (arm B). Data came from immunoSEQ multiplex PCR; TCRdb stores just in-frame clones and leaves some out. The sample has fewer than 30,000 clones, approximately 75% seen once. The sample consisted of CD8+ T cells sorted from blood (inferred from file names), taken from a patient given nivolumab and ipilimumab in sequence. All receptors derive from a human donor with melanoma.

The DNA of the CDR3 is TGTGCCAGCCGCGCTTCGGGAGGCTACACCTTC. This gives the protein CASRASGGYTF. The chain is built from TRBV6-5 and TRBJ1-2; D not certain. Germline V gene lookup returns CDR1 MNHEY and CDR2 SVGAGI. The CDR3 has 11 residues. Trimming shortened V by 8 bases and J by 8 bases, and 12 bases separated the two germline ends.

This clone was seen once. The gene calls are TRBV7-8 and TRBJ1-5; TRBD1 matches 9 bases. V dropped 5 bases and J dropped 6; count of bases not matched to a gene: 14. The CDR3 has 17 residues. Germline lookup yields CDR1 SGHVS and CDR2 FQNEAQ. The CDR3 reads CASSRLQGAGRSQPQHF. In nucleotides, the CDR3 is TGTGCCAGCAGCCGTTTACAGGGGGCGGGAAGGAGTCAGCCCCAGCATTTT.

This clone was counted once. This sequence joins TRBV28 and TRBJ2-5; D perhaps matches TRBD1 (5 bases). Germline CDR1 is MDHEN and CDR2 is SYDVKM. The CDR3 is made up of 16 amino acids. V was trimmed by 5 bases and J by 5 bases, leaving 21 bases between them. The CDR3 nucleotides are TGTGCCAGCAGTCTCCCCCTGCCGGCAGGGCACGAGACCCAGTACTTC. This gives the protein CASSLPLPAGHETQYF. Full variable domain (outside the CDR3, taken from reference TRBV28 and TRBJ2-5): DVKVTQSSRYLVKRTGEKVFLECVQDMDHENMFWYRQDPGLGLRLIYFSYDVKMKEKGDIPEGYSVSREKKERFSLILESASTNQTSMYLCASSLPLPAGHETQYFGPGTRLLVL.

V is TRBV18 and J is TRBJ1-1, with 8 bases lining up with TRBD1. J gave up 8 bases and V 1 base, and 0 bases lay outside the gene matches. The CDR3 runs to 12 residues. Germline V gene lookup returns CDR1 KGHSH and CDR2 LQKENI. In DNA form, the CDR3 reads TGTGCCAGCTCACCACGGACAGGGGAAGCTTTCTTT. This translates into CASSPRTGEAFF.

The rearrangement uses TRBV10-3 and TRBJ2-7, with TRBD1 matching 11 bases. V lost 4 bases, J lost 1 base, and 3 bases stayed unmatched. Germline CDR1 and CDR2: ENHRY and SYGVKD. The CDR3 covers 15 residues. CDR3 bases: TGTGCCATCAGTGCCGGGACAGGGGGGTCCTACGAGCAGTACTTC. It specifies CAISAGTGGSYEQYF.

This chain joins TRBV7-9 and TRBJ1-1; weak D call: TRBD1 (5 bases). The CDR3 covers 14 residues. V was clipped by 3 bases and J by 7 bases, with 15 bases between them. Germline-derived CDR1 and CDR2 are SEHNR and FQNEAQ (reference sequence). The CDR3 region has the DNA TGTGCCAGCAGCTTCGGGGGGGGTGCCGATGAAGCTTTCTTT. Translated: CASSFGGGADEAFF.

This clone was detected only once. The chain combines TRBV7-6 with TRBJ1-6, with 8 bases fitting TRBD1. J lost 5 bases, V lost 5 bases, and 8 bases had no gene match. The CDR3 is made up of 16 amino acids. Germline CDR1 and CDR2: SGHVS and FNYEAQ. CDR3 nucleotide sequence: TGTGCCAGCAGCCAGCAGGGGGCCTCTAATAATTCACCCCTCCACTTT. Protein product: CASSQQGASNNSPLHF.

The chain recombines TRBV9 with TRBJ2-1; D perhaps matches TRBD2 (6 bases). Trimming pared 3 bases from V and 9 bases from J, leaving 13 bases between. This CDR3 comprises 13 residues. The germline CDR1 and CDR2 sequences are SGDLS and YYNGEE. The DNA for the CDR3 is TGTGCCAGCAGCGCTGGACAAGCGGGTGAGCAGTTCTTC. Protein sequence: CASSAGQAGEQFF. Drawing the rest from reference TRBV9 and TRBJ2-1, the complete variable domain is DSGVTQTPKHLITATGQRVTLRCSPRSGDLSVYWYQQSLDQGLQFLIQYYNGEERAKGNILERFSAQQFPDLHSELNLSSLELGDSALYFCASSAGQAGEQFFGPGTRLTVL.

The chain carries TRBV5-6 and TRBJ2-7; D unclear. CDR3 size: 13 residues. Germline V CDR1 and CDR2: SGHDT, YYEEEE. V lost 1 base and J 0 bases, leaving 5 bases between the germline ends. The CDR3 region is CASSLRSSYEQYF. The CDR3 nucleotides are TGTGCCAGCAGCTTGCGGAGCTCCTACGAGCAGTACTTC.

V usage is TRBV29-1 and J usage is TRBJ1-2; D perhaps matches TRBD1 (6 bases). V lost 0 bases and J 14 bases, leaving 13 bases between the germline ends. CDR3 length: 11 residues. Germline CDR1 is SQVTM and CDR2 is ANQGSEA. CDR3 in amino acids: CSVEDRGGSTF. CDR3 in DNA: TGCAGCGTTGAAGATAGGGGGGGGTCTACCTTC.

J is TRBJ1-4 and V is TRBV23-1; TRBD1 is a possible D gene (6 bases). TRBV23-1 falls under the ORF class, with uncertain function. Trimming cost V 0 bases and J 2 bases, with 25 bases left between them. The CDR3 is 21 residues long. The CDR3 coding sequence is TGCGCCAGCAGTCAATCGGGGGCCAAGGCTTGGGTACGGAATACTAATGAAAAACTGTTTTTT. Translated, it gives CASSQSGAKAWVRNTNEKLFF.

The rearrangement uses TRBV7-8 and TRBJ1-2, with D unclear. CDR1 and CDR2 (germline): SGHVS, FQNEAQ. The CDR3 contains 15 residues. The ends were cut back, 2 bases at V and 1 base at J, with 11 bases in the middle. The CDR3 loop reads CASSLMPRSNYGYTF. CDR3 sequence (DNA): TGTGCCAGCAGCTTAATGCCCAGAAGTAACTATGGCTACACCTTC.

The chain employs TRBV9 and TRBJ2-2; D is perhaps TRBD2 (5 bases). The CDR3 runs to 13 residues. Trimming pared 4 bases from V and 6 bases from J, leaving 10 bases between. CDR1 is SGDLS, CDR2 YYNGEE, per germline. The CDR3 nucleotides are TGTGCCAGCAGCCTCGGCGGGTCCGGGGAGCTGTTTTTT. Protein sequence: CASSLGGSGELFF.

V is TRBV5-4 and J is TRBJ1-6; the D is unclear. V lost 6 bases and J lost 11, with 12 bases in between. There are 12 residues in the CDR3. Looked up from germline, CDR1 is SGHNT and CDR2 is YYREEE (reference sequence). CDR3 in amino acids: CASTASGAPLHF. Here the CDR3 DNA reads TGTGCCAGCACCGCCTCCGGGGCACCCCTCCACTTT.

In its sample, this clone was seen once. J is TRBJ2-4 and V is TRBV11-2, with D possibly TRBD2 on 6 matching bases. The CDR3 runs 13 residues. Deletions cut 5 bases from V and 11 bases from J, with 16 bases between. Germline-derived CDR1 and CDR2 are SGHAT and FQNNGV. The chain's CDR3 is CASSARLDPFQYF. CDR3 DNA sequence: TGTGCCAGCAGCGCGCGACTAGATCCCTTTCAGTACTTC. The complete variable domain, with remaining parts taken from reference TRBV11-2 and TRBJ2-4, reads EAGVAQSPRYKIIEKRQSVAFWCNPISGHATLYWYQQILGQGPKLLIQFQNNGVVDDSQLPKDRFSAERLKGVDSTLKIQPAKLEDSAVYLCASSARLDPFQYFGAGTRLSVL.

The CDR3, as DNA: TGTGCCAGCAGGGGTCAGGGGGCGCGGGGCTACACCTTC. Its protein product is CASRGQGARGYTF. The V gene is TRBV27, the J gene TRBJ1-2; 8 positions match TRBD1. With 6 bases clipped from V and 8 bases from J, the junction kept 8 bases outside the gene matches. CDR3 length equals 13 residues. Germline V gives CDR1 MNHEY, CDR2 SMNVEV (reference sequence).

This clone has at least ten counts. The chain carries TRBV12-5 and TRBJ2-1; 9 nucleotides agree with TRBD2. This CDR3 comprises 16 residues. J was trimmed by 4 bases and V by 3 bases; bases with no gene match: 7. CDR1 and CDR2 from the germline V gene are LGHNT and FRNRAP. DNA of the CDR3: TGTGCTAGTGGTTTTGGGGCGGGGGGGCCGTACAATGAGCAGTTCTTC. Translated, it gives CASGFGAGGPYNEQFF.